One and the same sample provided the 14 T cell receptor beta chains below, sequenced in a study of blood T cell repertoires in COVID-19. Only in-frame clones appear in the TCRdb table, and some are missing; sequencing was by immunoSEQ multiplex PCR. The sample shows 100,000 to 150,000 clones, more than 75% of them seen only once. The sample taken for sequencing was peripheral blood. These receptor sequences come from a human donor in a cohort sampled during active COVID-19.

The rearrangement links TRBV27 to TRBJ1-5; 7 nucleotides align to TRBD1. The junction had 3 bases not matched to a gene; V was cut back by 4 bases and J by 0 bases. This CDR3 contains 15 residues. The germline CDR1 and CDR2 sequences are MNHEY and SMNVEV (reference sequence). In nucleotides, the CDR3 is TGTGCCAGCAGTTATGGGACAGATAGCAATCAGCCCCAGCATTTT. Residues: CASSYGTDSNQPQHF.

The J gene is TRBJ2-1, the V gene TRBV7-2; 10 bases align to TRBD1. With V trimmed by 2 bases and J by 9 bases, 4 bases remained unmatched. The CDR3 covers 14 residues. Germline CDR1 reads SGHTA; CDR2 reads FQGNSA. The CDR3 here is CASSLIGTGVEQFF. The CDR3 DNA is TGTGCCAGCAGCTTAATCGGGACAGGGGTTGAGCAGTTCTTC.

The CDR3, as DNA: TGTGCCAGCTCGCCTTCGGGACTAGCGGGGACCGGGGAGCTGTTTTTT. Translation gives CASSPSGLAGTGELFF. This chain joins TRBV18 and TRBJ2-2, with 13 bases lining up with TRBD2. The germline V gene encodes CDR1 KGHSH and CDR2 LQKENI. The trim removed 6 bases at V and 5 bases at J, leaving 6 bases unmatched. The CDR3 sequence is 16 residues long.

The chain combines TRBV10-1 with TRBJ2-3; 12 bases are shared with TRBD2. Germline CDR1 reads WNHNN; CDR2 reads SYGVQD (reference sequence). This CDR3 is built from 15 residues. V shed 6 bases and J 0 bases; nucleotides not matched to a gene: 1. Here the CDR3 DNA reads TGCGCCAGCAGCGGGACTAGCGGGAGCACAGATACGCAGTATTTT. Translating it yields CASSGTSGSTDTQYF.

The V and J genes are TRBV4-2 and TRBJ2-1, with TRBD2 matching 12 bases. This CDR3 has 16 residues. J was trimmed by 9 bases and V by 0 bases; bases with no gene match: 6. CDR1 LGHNA and CDR2 YNFKEQ come from the germline V gene. The CDR3 loop reads CASSQEGLAGGPEQFF. As DNA, the CDR3 is TGTGCCAGCAGCCAAGAGGGGCTAGCGGGGGGGCCTGAGCAGTTCTTC.

V is TRBV20-1 and J is TRBJ2-5; 9 bases are a match to TRBD2. The J segment lost 0 bases and the V segment lost 6 bases, leaving 8 bases of the junction unmatched. This CDR3 has 15 amino acids. Germline CDR1 reads DFQATT; CDR2 reads SNEGSKA (reference sequence). CDR3 protein: CSASGVAGDQETQYF. As DNA, the CDR3 is TGCAGTGCAAGTGGGGTAGCGGGGGACCAAGAGACCCAGTACTTC.

The rearrangement joins TRBV7-9 to TRBJ1-2, with D possibly TRBD1 on 5 matching bases. CDR1 is SEHNR and CDR2 is FQNEAQ in the germline V gene (reference sequence). Trimming took off 0 bases at V and 0 bases at J, with 5 bases between the two ends. This CDR3 region has 14 residues. The CDR3 is CASSLAQANYGYTF. As DNA, the CDR3 is TGTGCCAGCAGCTTAGCACAGGCTAACTATGGCTACACCTTC.

This clone has more than one count but fewer than ten. Other nucleotide sequences in the sample specify the same CDR3. The chain combines TRBV29-1 with TRBJ2-1, with D possibly TRBD2 on 6 matching bases. The CDR3 has 14 amino acids. Germline CDR1 and CDR2: SQVTM and ANQGSEA. V was shortened by 3 bases and J by 0 bases, with 9 bases between the two germline ends. CDR3 in amino acids: CSVDGGSSYNEQFF. The CDR3 nucleotides read TGCAGCGTTGACGGGGGATCCTCCTACAATGAGCAGTTCTTC.

V usage is TRBV6-5 and J usage is TRBJ2-1, with TRBD2 matching over 8 bases. V lost 5 bases and J lost 6; bases outside the gene matches: 9. The CDR3 sequence is 15 residues long. Looked up from germline, CDR1 is MNHEY and CDR2 is SVGAGI. CDR3 region: CASSTFAGGINEQFF. CDR3 bases: TGTGCCAGCAGTACCTTTGCGGGGGGTATCAATGAGCAGTTCTTC.

V usage is TRBV19 and J usage is TRBJ2-3; D may be TRBD1 (5 bases). Germline CDR1 LNHDA, CDR2 SQIVND (reference sequence). This CDR3 is built from 15 residues. The V and J ends lost 6 bases and 0 bases respectively, with 13 bases between them. CDR3: CASSGSTVSTDTQYF. CDR3 sequence (DNA): TGTGCCAGTAGCGGGTCGACAGTTAGCACAGATACGCAGTATTTT. Full variable domain (missing parts from reference TRBV19 and TRBJ2-3): DGGITQSPKYLFRKEGQNVTLSCEQNLNHDAMYWYRQDPGQGLRLIYYSQIVNDFQKGDIAEGYSVSREKKESFPLTVTSAQKNPTAFYLCASSGSTVSTDTQYFGPGTRLTVL.

The table lists this clone with a count of one. The rearrangement joins TRBV6-1 to TRBJ2-3, with 9 positions matching TRBD2. Trimming cost V 2 bases and J 2 bases; bases outside gene matches: 8. The CDR3 runs 17 residues. The germline V gene encodes CDR1 MNHNS and CDR2 SASEGT. Here the CDR3 reads CASSERGGRAPTDTQYF. The CDR3 coding sequence is TGTGCCAGCAGTGAAAGGGGCGGGAGGGCCCCCACAGATACGCAGTATTTT.

This clone has only a few counts. This chain connects TRBV3-1 (or the pseudogene TRBV3-2) to TRBJ2-1; 9 bases match TRBD2. CDR1 LGHDT and CDR2 YNNKEL come from the germline V gene (reference sequence). The CDR3 loop spans 13 amino acids. The V segment lost 2 bases and the J segment 10 bases; nucleotides outside the gene matches: 3. The CDR3 DNA reads TGTGCCAGCAGCCAACCGACTAGCGGAGAGCAGTTCTTC. Protein product: CASSQPTSGEQFF.

The CDR3 spells CAWMIDGYGAYTF. CDR3 sequence (DNA): TGTGCCTGGATGATTGATGGGTATGGAGCCTACACCTTC. This sequence joins TRBV30 and TRBJ1-2; D unresolved. CDR1 GTSNPN and CDR2 SVGIG come from the germline V gene (reference sequence). This CDR3 is built from 13 residues. V lost 4 bases and J 10 bases, leaving 19 bases between the germline ends.

V is TRBV3-1 (or the pseudogene TRBV3-2) and J is TRBJ2-7, with 9 bases aligning to TRBD1. CDR3 length equals 17 residues. Germline V gene sequence: CDR1 LGHDT, CDR2 YNNKEL (reference sequence). The V segment lost 2 bases and the J segment 1 base; nucleotides outside the gene matches: 9. CDR3: CASSQSRFGTGSYEQYF. CDR3 DNA sequence: TGTGCCAGCAGCCAATCTAGATTCGGGACAGGGTCCTACGAGCAGTACTTC.